A selection of T cell receptor beta chains follows, all from one sample in a study of cytomegalovirus exposure and HLA in healthy donors. Libraries were prepared by immunoSEQ multiplex PCR; TCRdb keeps only in-frame clonotypes and omits some of them. The table records about 140,000 clones, approximately 91% of them present only once. Input material: PBMCs. These receptors were obtained from a woman aged 40-49 years in good health and CMV-seronegative. CDR3s include the opening cysteine and the closing phenylalanine or tryptophan. D genes are given only for firm matches. Clone size appears in some rows only: once, few, many, or a class for an expanded clone.

d_gene	v_gene	len	j_gene	abundance	CDR3nt	CDR3aa
-	TRBV5-6	15	TRBJ1-2	once	TGTGCCAGCAGCTTGATACAGGCAGGGGATTGGGGCTACACCTTC	CASSLIQAGDWGYTF
TRBD2	TRBV28	12	TRBJ2-1	-	TGTGCCAGCAGTACCGCCGGGACTAAGCAGTTCTTC	CASSTAGTKQFF
TRBD1	TRBV5-8	16	TRBJ1-5	once	TGTGCCAGCAGTCCTAAGACAGGGTGGAGCAATCAGCCCCAGCATTTT	CASSPKTGWSNQPQHF
TRBD1	TRBV6-5	13	TRBJ2-1	-	TGTGCCAGCAGACGACAGGGCGCGGTCGAGCAGTTCTTC	CASRRQGAVEQFF
TRBD1	TRBV11-2	15	TRBJ1-4	once	TGTGCCAGCAGCCCCCGGGGGACAGGTGGTGAAAAACTGTTTTTT	CASSPRGTGGEKLFF
TRBD2	TRBV4-1	15	TRBJ2-5	-	TGCGCCAGCAGCCTTCTAGCGGGAGACGGGGAGACCCAGTACTTC	CASSLLAGDGETQYF
-	TRBV18	13	TRBJ1-5	-	TGTGCCAGCTCCGAGACTACCAATCAGCCCCAGCATTTT	CASSETTNQPQHF
TRBD2	TRBV28	19	TRBJ2-1	few	TGTGCCAGCAGTCCCCAAACCGCCACGACTAGCGGGATCGGCAATGAGCAGTTCTTC	CASSPQTATTSGIGNEQFF
-	TRBV7-2	15	TRBJ2-4	-	TGTGCCAGCAGCTTAGCCACAGTCGGCAAAAACATTCAGTACTTC	CASSLATVGKNIQYF
-	TRBV30	15	TRBJ2-1	-	TGTGCCTGGAGTCACCGACCCGGGACACCCAATGAGCAGTTCTTC	CAWSHRPGTPNEQFF
TRBD2	TRBV28	15	TRBJ2-1	-	TGTGCCAGCAGTTTGGGCGGGAGTACCTACAATGAGCAGTTCTTC	CASSLGGSTYNEQFF
TRBD1	TRBV27	17	TRBJ2-7	-	TGTGCCAGCAGTTTATACCAGACAGGGGACGGAACCTACGAGCAGTACTTC	CASSLYQTGDGTYEQYF
TRBD1	TRBV5-4	14	TRBJ2-5	-	TGTGCCAGCAGCTTACAGGGGGCTCAAGAGACCCAGTACTTC	CASSLQGAQETQYF
TRBD1	TRBV6-1	15	TRBJ2-3	-	TGTGCCAGCAGTGAATGGGACAGGGGGTCAGATACGCAGTATTTT	CASSEWDRGSDTQYF
-	TRBV6-4	15	TRBJ2-6	few	TGTGCCAGCAGTGACTCCCTTTCTGGGGCCAACGTCCTGACTTTC	CASSDSLSGANVLTF
TRBD1	TRBV25-1	16	TRBJ1-3	few	TGTGCCAGCGGGACAGTTCACCGATCCTCTGGAAACACCATATATTTT	CASGTVHRSSGNTIYF
TRBD1	TRBV5-1	15	TRBJ2-2	-	TGCGCCAGCAGCCTGCAGGGGGCAGACACCGGGGAGCTGTTTTTT	CASSLQGADTGELFF
TRBD2	TRBV7-2	13	TRBJ2-1	-	TGTGCCAGCAGCACTAGCGGGAGGGCCCCTACGTTCTTC	CASSTSGRAPTFF
-	TRBV5-4	14	TRBJ2-3	-	TGTGCCAGCAGCTTTAGGAGGTACCGAGATACGCAGTATTTT	CASSFRRYRDTQYF
TRBD2	TRBV6-5	15	TRBJ2-7	-	TGTGCCACACCCGCGCTTAGCGGGACTTTCTACGAGCAGTACTTC	CATPALSGTFYEQYF
TRBD1	TRBV11-2	15	TRBJ2-7	-	TGTGCCAGCAGCTCCGGACAGGGGGAGGTTTACGAGCAGTACTTC	CASSSGQGEVYEQYF
TRBD1	TRBV28	14	TRBJ1-2	-	TGTGTCAGCAGTCCTCCGGGGACAGTCGGTGGCTACACCTTC	CVSSPPGTVGGYTF
-	TRBV28	13	TRBJ1-2	-	TGTGCCAGCAGTTTGTCATACGGTGATGGCTACACCTTC	CASSLSYGDGYTF
-	TRBV6-1	15	TRBJ2-1	-	TGTGCCAGCAGTGAAGCGGCGGGGTCCTACAATGAGCAGTTCTTC	CASSEAAGSYNEQFF
-	TRBV10-3	14	TRBJ2-7	-	TGTGCCATCAGTGAGTCTAGGGGGGGTGGCGAGCAGTACTTC	CAISESRGGGEQYF
-	TRBV7-9	13	TRBJ1-5	-	TGTGCCAGCAGCTCTATCGGGAATCAGCCCCAGCATTTT	CASSSIGNQPQHF
-	TRBV10-3	15	TRBJ2-1	few	TGTGCCATCAGTGAGTTGCGGGCGGCCTACAATGAGCAGTTCTTC	CAISELRAAYNEQFF
TRBD2	TRBV28	12	TRBJ2-5	-	TGTGCCAGCAGTTCCCCGGGCCGGGGGGAGCACTTC	CASSSPGRGEHF
TRBD2	TRBV7-8	16	TRBJ2-6	-	TGTGCCAGCAGCCCTAGCGGGACCTCTGGGGCCAACGTCCTGACTTTC	CASSPSGTSGANVLTF
-	TRBV13	14	TRBJ2-5	-	TGTGCCAGCAGCTTAGGGGAGCAGGGGGGGACCCAGTACTTC	CASSLGEQGGTQYF